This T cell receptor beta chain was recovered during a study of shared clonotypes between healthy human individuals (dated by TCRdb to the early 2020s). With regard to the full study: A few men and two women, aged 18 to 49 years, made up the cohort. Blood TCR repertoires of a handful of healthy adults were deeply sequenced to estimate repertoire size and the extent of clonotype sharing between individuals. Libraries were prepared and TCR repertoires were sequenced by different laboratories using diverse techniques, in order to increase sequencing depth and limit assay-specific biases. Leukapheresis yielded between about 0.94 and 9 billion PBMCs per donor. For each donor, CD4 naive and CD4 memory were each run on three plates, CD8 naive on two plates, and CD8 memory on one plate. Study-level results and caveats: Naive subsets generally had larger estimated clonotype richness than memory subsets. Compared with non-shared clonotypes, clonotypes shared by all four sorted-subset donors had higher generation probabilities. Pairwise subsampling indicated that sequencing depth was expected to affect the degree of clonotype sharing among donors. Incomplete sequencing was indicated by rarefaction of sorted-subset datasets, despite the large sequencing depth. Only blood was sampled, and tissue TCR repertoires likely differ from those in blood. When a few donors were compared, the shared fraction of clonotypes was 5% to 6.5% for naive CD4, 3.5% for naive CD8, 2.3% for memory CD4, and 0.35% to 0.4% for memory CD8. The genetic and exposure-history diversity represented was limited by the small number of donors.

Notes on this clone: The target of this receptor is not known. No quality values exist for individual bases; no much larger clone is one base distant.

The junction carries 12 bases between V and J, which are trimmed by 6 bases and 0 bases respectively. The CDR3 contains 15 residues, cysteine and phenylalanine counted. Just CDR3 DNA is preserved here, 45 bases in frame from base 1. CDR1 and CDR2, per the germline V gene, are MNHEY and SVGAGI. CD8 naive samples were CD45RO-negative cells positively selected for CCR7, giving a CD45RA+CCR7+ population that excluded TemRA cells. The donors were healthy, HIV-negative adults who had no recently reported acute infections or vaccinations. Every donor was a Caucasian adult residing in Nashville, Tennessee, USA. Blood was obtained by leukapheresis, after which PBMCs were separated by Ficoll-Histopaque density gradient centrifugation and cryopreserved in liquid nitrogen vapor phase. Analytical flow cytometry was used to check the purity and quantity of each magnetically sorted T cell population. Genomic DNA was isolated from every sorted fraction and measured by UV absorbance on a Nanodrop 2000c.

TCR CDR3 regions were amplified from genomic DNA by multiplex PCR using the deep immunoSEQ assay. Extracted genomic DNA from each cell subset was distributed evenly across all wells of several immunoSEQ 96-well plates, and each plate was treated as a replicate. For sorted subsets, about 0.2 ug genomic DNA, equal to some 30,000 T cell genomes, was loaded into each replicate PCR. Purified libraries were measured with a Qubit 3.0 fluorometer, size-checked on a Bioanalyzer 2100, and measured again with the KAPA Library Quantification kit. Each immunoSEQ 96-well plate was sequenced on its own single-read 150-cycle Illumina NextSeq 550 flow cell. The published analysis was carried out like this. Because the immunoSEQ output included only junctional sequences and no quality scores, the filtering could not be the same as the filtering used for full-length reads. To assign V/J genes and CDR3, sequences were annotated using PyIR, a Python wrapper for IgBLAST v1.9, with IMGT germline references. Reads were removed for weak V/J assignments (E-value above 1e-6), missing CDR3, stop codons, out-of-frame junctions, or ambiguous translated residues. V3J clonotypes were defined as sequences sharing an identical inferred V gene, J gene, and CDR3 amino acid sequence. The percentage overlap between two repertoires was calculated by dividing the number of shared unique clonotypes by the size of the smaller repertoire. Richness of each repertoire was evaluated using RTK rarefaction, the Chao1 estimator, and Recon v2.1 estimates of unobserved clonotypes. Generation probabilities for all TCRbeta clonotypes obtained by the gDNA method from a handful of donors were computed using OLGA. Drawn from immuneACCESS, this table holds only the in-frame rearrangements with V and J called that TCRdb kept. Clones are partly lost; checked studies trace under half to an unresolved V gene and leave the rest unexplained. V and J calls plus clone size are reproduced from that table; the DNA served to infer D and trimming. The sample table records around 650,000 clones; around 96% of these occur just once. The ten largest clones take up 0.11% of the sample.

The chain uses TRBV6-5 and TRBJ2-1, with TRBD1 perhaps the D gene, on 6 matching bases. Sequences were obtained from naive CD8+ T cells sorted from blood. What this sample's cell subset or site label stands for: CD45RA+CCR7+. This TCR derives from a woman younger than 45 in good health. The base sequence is TGTGCCAGCAGACAGGGTTCTAGCTCCTACAATGAGCAGTTCTTC. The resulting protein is CASRQGSSSYNEQFF.